The rows below give T cell receptor beta chains drawn from one sample of a study of cytomegalovirus exposure and HLA in healthy donors. Only in-frame clones appear in the TCRdb table, and some are missing; sequencing was by immunoSEQ multiplex PCR. Of under 200,000 clones in the sample, 60% to 80% were seen once. Specimen: PBMCs. The receptors were sampled from a woman aged 40-49 years in good health and CMV-seropositive. Each CDR3 is given with its conserved first and last residue. D genes are given only for firm matches. Clone size is given for some rows only: seen once, a few or many times, or a class if the clone is expanded.

abundance,j_gene,v_gene,d_gene,CDR3aa,CDR3nt
.,TRBJ2-5,TRBV19,TRBD2,CASSMTSGGQETQYF,TGTGCCAGTAGTATGACTAGCGGGGGTCAAGAGACCCAGTACTTC
.,TRBJ2-1,TRBV27,.,CASFGRGTYNEQFF,TGTGCCAGCTTCGGGCGGGGCACCTACAATGAGCAGTTCTTC
.,TRBJ1-5,TRBV6-1,TRBD1,CASRATGDSNQPQHF,TGTGCCAGCAGAGCTACAGGGGATAGCAATCAGCCCCAGCATTTT
.,TRBJ2-5,TRBV19,TRBD2,CASSALAGGSPETQYF,TGTGCCAGTAGTGCTCTAGCGGGAGGCTCACCAGAGACCCAGTACTTC
.,TRBJ2-7,TRBV9,TRBD1,CASSAGTGWYEQYF,TGTGCCAGCAGCGCCGGGACAGGGTGGTACGAGCAGTACTTC
.,TRBJ2-7,TRBV30,TRBD2,CAWRMGLAGSYEQYF,TGTGCCTGGAGAATGGGACTAGCGGGGTCCTACGAGCAGTACTTC
few,TRBJ2-4,TRBV19,TRBD1,CASSVTGGERNIQYF,TGTGCCAGTAGTGTTACAGGGGGCGAGAGAAACATTCAGTACTTC
.,TRBJ2-7,TRBV7-9,.,CSSSLVRGYEQYF,TGTTCCAGCAGCTTAGTAAGGGGCTACGAGCAGTACTTC
.,TRBJ2-5,TRBV7-2,.,CASSLVFQGGLYQETQYF,TGTGCCAGCAGCTTAGTATTTCAGGGGGGACTGTACCAAGAGACCCAGTACTTC
.,TRBJ1-1,TRBV27,.,CASRNSFSEAFF,TGTGCCAGCAGAAACAGTTTTTCTGAAGCTTTCTTT
once,TRBJ2-5,TRBV10-2,TRBD1,CASQSGQGGTQYF,TGCGCCAGCCAGTCCGGACAGGGAGGGACCCAGTACTTC
.,TRBJ2-2,TRBV4-2,.,CASSQDLQRELFF,TGTGCCAGCAGCCAAGACCTTCAGAGGGAGCTGTTTTTT
.,TRBJ2-7,TRBV25-1,TRBD1,CASTPGQGYEQYF,TGTGCCAGTACTCCGGGACAGGGCTACGAGCAGTACTTC
.,TRBJ2-5,TRBV5-1,.,CASSSRGVQETQYF,TGCGCCAGCAGCTCCAGGGGGGTACAGGAGACCCAGTACTTC
.,TRBJ1-1,TRBV5-1,.,CASSRVENTEAFF,TGCGCCAGCAGTCGGGTCGAGAACACTGAAGCTTTCTTT
.,TRBJ2-3,TRBV28,TRBD2,CASRLTSGGADTQYF,TGTGCCAGCAGACTTACTAGCGGGGGGGCAGATACGCAGTATTTT
.,TRBJ2-3,TRBV27,.,CASRSSGADTQYF,TGTGCCAGCAGAAGCTCGGGGGCAGATACGCAGTATTTT
.,TRBJ2-3,TRBV11-2,TRBD2,CASSSRAGVITDTQYF,TGTGCCAGCAGCTCTCGGGCGGGGGTCATAACAGATACGCAGTATTTT
.,TRBJ1-2,TRBV6-1,.,CASSADLTYGYTF,TGTGCCAGCAGTGCGGACTTAACCTATGGCTACACCTTC
.,TRBJ2-1,TRBV11-3,TRBD2,CASSLDEGTNNEQFF,TGTGCCAGCAGCTTAGATGAGGGGACTAACAATGAGCAGTTCTTC
few,TRBJ1-5,TRBV2,.,CASSDRRNQPQHF,TGTGCCAGCAGTGACAGGCGCAATCAGCCCCAGCATTTT
.,TRBJ2-3,TRBV2,.,CASSERQGQSDTQYF,TGTGCCAGCAGTGAAAGGCAGGGCCAGTCGGATACGCAGTATTTT
.,TRBJ2-3,TRBV7-2,.,CASSLDTGGLTDTQYF,TGTGCCAGCAGCTTAGATACGGGGGGCCTAACAGATACGCAGTATTTT
.,TRBJ2-5,TRBV29-1,TRBD2,CSEASGSGETQYF,TGCAGCGAAGCTAGCGGGAGCGGAGAGACCCAGTACTTC
.,TRBJ1-6,TRBV6-5,TRBD1,CASSYGTESPLHF,TGTGCCAGCAGTTACGGGACAGAATCACCCCTCCACTTT
few,TRBJ1-5,TRBV7-2,TRBD1,CASSYRGQQPQHF,TGTGCCAGCAGCTACAGGGGGCAACAGCCCCAGCATTTT
few,TRBJ1-1,TRBV7-9,.,CASGGGMNTEAFF,TGTGCCAGCGGGGGGGGCATGAACACTGAAGCTTTCTTT
.,TRBJ1-3,TRBV10-3,.,CAISESAGYTIYF,TGTGCCATCAGTGAGTCGGCAGGTTACACCATATATTTT
.,TRBJ1-3,TRBV7-9,.,CASSSTERSGNTIYF,TGTGCCAGCAGCTCGACGGAGCGCTCTGGAAACACCATATATTTT
.,TRBJ2-1,TRBV27,TRBD2,CASSSLSGSSYNEQFF,TGTGCCAGCAGCTCTCTTAGCGGGAGCTCCTACAATGAGCAGTTCTTC
few,TRBJ2-2,TRBV6-5,TRBD2,CASKTGTINTGELFF,TGTGCCAGCAAAACCGGGACTATCAACACCGGGGAGCTGTTTTTT
.,TRBJ2-7,TRBV11-2,.,CASSSDYAYEQYF,TGTGCCAGCAGCTCCGACTACGCCTACGAGCAGTACTTC
.,TRBJ1-2,TRBV6-5,.,CASRRSGILDGYTF,TGTGCCAGCAGACGCTCCGGGATCTTAGATGGCTACACCTTC
.,TRBJ2-1,TRBV30,.,CAWSTGSSSYNEQFF,TGTGCCTGGAGTACGGGGTCGAGCTCCTACAATGAGCAGTTCTTC
.,TRBJ2-7,TRBV30,TRBD2,CAWGREAPYEQYF,TGTGCCTGGGGGCGGGAGGCTCCCTACGAGCAGTACTTC
once,TRBJ2-2,TRBV6-4,TRBD2,CASQGAAGGGRTGELFF,TGTGCCAGCCAGGGCGCAGCGGGAGGCGGTCGGACCGGGGAGCTGTTTTTT
.,TRBJ2-3,TRBV6-5,TRBD2,CASSYRASGGTDTQYF,TGTGCCAGCAGTTACCGGGCTAGCGGGGGCACAGATACGCAGTATTTT
.,TRBJ2-5,TRBV7-2,TRBD2,CASSARLAGDQETQYF,TGTGCCAGCAGCGCAAGACTAGCGGGGGACCAAGAGACCCAGTACTTC
.,TRBJ1-2,TRBV7-2,TRBD1,CASSGAAGGGYGYTF,TGTGCCAGCAGCGGTGCGGCAGGGGGCGGTTATGGCTACACCTTC
.,TRBJ2-1,TRBV27,TRBD1,CASRANRDRVFNEQFF,TGTGCCAGCAGGGCCAACCGGGACAGGGTATTCAATGAGCAGTTCTTC
.,TRBJ2-3,TRBV5-1,TRBD1,CASRPPGTAGTDTQYF,TGCGCCAGCAGACCTCCCGGGACAGCAGGCACAGATACGCAGTATTTT
once,TRBJ1-2,TRBV18,.,CASSPDQGIYGYTF,TGTGCCAGCTCACCAGACCAGGGAATCTATGGCTACACCTTC
.,TRBJ2-7,TRBV7-2,TRBD2,CASSSGPGGASYEQYF,TGTGCCAGCAGCTCCGGCCCCGGGGGGGCCTCCTACGAGCAGTACTTC
.,TRBJ1-2,TRBV7-9,TRBD1,CASSLDPGGQNYGYTF,TGTGCCAGCAGCTTAGATCCAGGGGGTCAGAACTATGGCTACACCTTC
.,TRBJ2-7,TRBV7-9,TRBD1,CASSLRDRGYEQYF,TGTGCCAGCAGCCTCCGGGACAGGGGCTACGAGCAGTACTTC
.,TRBJ2-3,TRBV5-8,TRBD2,CASSLGTSGSDTQYF,TGTGCCAGCAGCTTGGGTACTAGCGGCTCAGATACGCAGTATTTT
.,TRBJ2-2,TRBV6-5,.,CASSYSKGGAGELFF,TGTGCCAGCAGTTACTCGAAAGGGGGGGCCGGGGAGCTGTTTTTT
.,TRBJ2-7,TRBV7-9,.,CASSQRGAGGGEQYF,TGTGCCAGCAGCCAACGGGGTGCAGGGGGAGGCGAGCAGTACTTC
.,TRBJ1-4,TRBV28,TRBD1,CASSSGQGAREKLFF,TGTGCCAGCAGTTCCGGACAGGGGGCACGGGAAAAACTGTTTTTT
.,TRBJ2-1,TRBV5-1,TRBD2,CASSWGGDSYNEQFF,TGCGCCAGCAGCTGGGGGGGGGACTCCTACAATGAGCAGTTCTTC